This T cell receptor (beta chain) originates from a study of blood T cell repertoires in COVID-19. The table came from immunoSEQ multiplex PCR; TCRdb's copy has only in-frame clones and leaves some out. The sample carries 50,000 to 60,000 clones, about 91% recorded once. Followed over time, Seattle patients had been enrolled while infection was active. The CDR3 has 15 residues. Trimming at V came to 6 bases and at J to 0 bases, leaving 6 bases not matched to a gene. Germline CDR1 is MDHEN and CDR2 is SYDVKM. The TCR was taken from a man aged 35-49 years with COVID-19, enrolled during active disease. Sequencing was carried out using peripheral blood. This chain connects TRBV28 to TRBJ2-7; TRBD1 matches 9 bases. The CDR3 sequence: CASSPGTGISYEQYF. Written as DNA, the CDR3 is TGTGCCAGCAGCCCAGGGACAGGGATCTCCTACGAGCAGTACTTC.